This T cell receptor beta chain was captured by sequencing in a study of control samples from healthy donors and cancer patients. V gave up 1 base and J gave up 6 bases, with 16 bases separating them. This CDR3 region has 16 residues. Germline CDR1 MNHNS, CDR2 SASEGT. Here immunoSEQ multiplex PCR was the method, and the copy in TCRdb shows in-frame clones only, minus some. The table includes around 110,000 clones, roughly nine tenths detected once. This receptor was obtained from a woman in her fifties or sixties with colorectal cancer. The sequenced sample consisted of PBMCs. The chain joins TRBV6-1 to TRBJ1-5; D is perhaps TRBD1 (5 bases). In nucleotides, the CDR3 is TGTGCCAGCAGTGAAGGGGTCGGGGGATTAAGTCAGCCCCAGCATTTT. It translates to CASSEGVGGLSQPQHF.